The 5 T cell receptor beta chains presented below share a single source sample, sequenced in a study of cytomegalovirus exposure and HLA in healthy donors. The PCR ran on 60 Vbeta and 13 Jbeta primers. Clones were read by immunoSEQ multiplex PCR, and TCRdb kept only the in-frame ones, dropping some. The repertoire has tens of thousands of clones, over 60% of them found once; the top ten carry about 22%. The specimen was PBMCs. These receptor sequences come from a woman aged 45-65 years in good health and CMV-seropositive.

This sequence joins TRBV2 and TRBJ1-6, with TRBD1 identical over 7 bases. The CDR3 has 19 residues. CDR1 is SNHLY, CDR2 FYNNEI, per germline. The V and J ends lost 6 bases and 0 bases, in that order; junction bases with no gene match: 14. This CDR3 is CASSADREALSSYNSPLHF. DNA of the CDR3: TGTGCCAGCAGCGCCGACAGGGAAGCTCTGAGCTCCTATAATTCACCCCTCCACTTT.

The chain couples TRBV19 to TRBJ2-3; 14 nucleotides agree with TRBD2. CDR1 and CDR2 from the germline V gene are LNHDA and SQIVND (reference sequence). The CDR3 is made up of 18 amino acids. With V trimmed by 3 bases and J by 0 bases, 5 bases remained unmatched. Here the CDR3 reads CASSIGLAGGGSTDTQYF. The CDR3 region has the DNA TGTGCCAGTAGTATCGGACTAGCGGGGGGCGGTAGCACAGATACGCAGTATTTT.

This rearrangement joins TRBV7-3 to TRBJ1-1, with TRBD1 matching over 8 bases. Germline V CDR1 and CDR2: SGHTA, FQGTGA. Trimming at V came to 0 bases and at J to 1 base, leaving 4 bases not matched to a gene. The CDR3 is 16 residues long. CDR3 coding DNA: TGTGCCAGCAGCTTAACGTCACAGGGGGAGAACACTGAAGCTTTCTTT. Encoded protein: CASSLTSQGENTEAFF.

The chain is built from TRBV9 and TRBJ1-2; 9 bases match TRBD1. Germline V lookup: CDR1 SGDLS, CDR2 YYNGEE. This CDR3 region has 14 residues. The J segment lost 5 bases and the V segment lost 2 bases, leaving 4 bases of the junction unmatched. The CDR3 region is CASSVRQGGYGYTF. Here the CDR3 DNA reads TGTGCCAGCAGCGTGAGACAGGGGGGGTATGGCTACACCTTC.

V usage is TRBV5-8 and J usage is TRBJ1-5; D remains unclear. Looked up from germline, CDR1 is SGHTS and CDR2 is YDEGEE. The CDR3 runs 14 residues. V lost 0 bases to trimming and J lost 6 bases, with 10 bases between them. CDR3 DNA: TGTGCCAGCAGCTTGGTTGGGCCCGCTCAGCCCCAGCATTTT. Protein product: CASSLVGPAQPQHF. Full variable domain (missing parts from reference TRBV5-8 and TRBJ1-5): EAGVTQSPTHLIKTRGQQATLRCSPISGHTSVYWYQQALGLGLQFLLWYDEGEERNRGNFPPRFSGRQFPNYSSELNVNALELEDSALYLCASSLVGPAQPQHFGDGTRLSIL.